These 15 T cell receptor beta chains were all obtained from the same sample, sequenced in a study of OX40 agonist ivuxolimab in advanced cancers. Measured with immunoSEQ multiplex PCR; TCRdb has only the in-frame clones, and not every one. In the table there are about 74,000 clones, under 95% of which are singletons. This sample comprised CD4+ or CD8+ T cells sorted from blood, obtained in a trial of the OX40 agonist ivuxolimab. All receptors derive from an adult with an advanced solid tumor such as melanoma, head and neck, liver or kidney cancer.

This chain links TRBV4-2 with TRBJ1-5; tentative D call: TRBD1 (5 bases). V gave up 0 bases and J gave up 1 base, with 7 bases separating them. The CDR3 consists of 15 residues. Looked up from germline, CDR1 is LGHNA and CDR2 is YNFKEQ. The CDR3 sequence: CASSQDRGSNQPQHF. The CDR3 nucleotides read TGTGCCAGCAGCCAAGATCGGGGGAGCAATCAGCCCCAGCATTTT.

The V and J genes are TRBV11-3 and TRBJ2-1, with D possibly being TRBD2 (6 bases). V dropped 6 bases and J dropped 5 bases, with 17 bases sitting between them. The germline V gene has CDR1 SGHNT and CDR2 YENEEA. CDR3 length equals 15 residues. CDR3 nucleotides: TGTGCCAGCAGTCGTTGGGGGGAGGAAAACAATGAGCAGTTCTTC. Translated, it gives CASSRWGEENNEQFF.

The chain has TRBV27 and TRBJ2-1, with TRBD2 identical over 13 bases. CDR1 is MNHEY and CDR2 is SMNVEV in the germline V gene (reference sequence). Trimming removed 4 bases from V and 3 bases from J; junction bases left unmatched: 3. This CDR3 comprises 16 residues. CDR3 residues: CASSWTSGGFYNEQFF. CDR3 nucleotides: TGTGCCAGCAGTTGGACTAGCGGGGGTTTCTACAATGAGCAGTTCTTC.

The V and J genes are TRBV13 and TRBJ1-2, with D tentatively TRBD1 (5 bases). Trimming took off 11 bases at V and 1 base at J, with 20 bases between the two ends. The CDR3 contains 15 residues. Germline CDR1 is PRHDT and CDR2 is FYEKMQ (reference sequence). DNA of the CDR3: TGTGCCTTTGCCACTAGGGTCGACAGTAACTATGGCTACACCTTC. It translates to CAFATRVDSNYGYTF.

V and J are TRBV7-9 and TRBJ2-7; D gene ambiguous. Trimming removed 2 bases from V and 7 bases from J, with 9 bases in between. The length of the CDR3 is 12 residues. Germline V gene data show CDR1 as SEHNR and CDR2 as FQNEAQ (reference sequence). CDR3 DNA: TGTGCCAGCAGCTTAACAGCGAGGGAGCAGTACTTC. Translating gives CASSLTAREQYF. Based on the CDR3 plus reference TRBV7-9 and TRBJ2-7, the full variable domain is DTGVSQNPRHKITKRGQNVTFRCDPISEHNRLYWYRQTLGQGPEFLTYFQNEAQLEKSRLLSDRFSAERPKGSFSTLEIQRTEQGDSAMYLCASSLTAREQYFGPGTRLTVT.

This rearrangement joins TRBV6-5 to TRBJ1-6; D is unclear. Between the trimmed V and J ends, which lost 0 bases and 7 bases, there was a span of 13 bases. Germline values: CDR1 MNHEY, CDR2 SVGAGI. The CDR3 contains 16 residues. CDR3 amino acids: CASSYSKFGRNSPLHF. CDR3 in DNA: TGTGCCAGCAGTTACTCGAAGTTCGGTAGGAATTCACCCCTCCACTTT.

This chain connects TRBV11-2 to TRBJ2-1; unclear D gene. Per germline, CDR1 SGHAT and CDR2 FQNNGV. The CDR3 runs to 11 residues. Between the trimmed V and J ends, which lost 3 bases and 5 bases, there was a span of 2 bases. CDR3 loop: CASSFDNEQFF. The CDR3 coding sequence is TGTGCCAGCAGCTTTGACAATGAGCAGTTCTTC.

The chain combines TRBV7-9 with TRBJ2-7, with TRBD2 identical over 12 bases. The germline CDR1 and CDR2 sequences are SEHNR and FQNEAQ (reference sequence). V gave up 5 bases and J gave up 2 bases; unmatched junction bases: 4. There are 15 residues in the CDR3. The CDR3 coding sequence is TGTGCCAGCAGCCAAGGACTAGCGGGACCCTACGAGCAGTACTTC. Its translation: CASSQGLAGPYEQYF.

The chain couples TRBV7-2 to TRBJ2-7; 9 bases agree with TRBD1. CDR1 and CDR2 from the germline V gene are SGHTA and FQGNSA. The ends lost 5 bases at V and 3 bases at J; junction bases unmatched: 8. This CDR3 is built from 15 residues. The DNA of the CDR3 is TGTGCCAGCAGCGTACCGGGACAGGGCCGCTACGAGCAGTACTTC. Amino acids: CASSVPGQGRYEQYF.

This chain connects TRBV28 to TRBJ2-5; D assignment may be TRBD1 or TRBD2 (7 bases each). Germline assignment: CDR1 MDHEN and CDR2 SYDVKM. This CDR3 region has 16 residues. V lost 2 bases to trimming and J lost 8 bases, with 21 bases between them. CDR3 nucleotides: TGTGCCAGCAGTTTACGGCAGGGGGGGGCAAGAGAAACCCAGTACTTC. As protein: CASSLRQGGARETQYF.

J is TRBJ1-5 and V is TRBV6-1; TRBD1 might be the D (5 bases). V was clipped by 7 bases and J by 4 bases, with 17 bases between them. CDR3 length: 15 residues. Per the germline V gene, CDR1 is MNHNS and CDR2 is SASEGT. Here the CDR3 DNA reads TGTGCCAGCACATTTGGCCCGGACATTAATCAGCCCCAGCATTTT. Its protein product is CASTFGPDINQPQHF.

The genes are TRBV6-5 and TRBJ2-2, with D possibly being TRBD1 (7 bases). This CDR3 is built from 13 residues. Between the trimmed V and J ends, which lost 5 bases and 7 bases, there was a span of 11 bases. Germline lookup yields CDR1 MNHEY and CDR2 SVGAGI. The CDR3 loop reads CASSQGGYGELFF. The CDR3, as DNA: TGTGCCAGCAGTCAGGGGGGTTACGGGGAGCTGTTTTTT.

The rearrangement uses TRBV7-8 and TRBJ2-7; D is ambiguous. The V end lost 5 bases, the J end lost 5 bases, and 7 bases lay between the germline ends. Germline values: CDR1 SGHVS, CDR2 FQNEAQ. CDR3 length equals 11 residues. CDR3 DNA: TGTGCCAGCAGCCTCGCCGACGAGCAGTACTTC. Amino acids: CASSLADEQYF. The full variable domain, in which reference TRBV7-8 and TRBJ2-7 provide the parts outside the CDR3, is GAGVSQSPRYKVAKRGQDVALRCDPISGHVSLFWYQQALGQGPEFLTYFQNEAQLDKSGLPSDRFFAERPEGSVSTLKIQRTQQEDSAVYLCASSLADEQYFGPGTRLTVT.

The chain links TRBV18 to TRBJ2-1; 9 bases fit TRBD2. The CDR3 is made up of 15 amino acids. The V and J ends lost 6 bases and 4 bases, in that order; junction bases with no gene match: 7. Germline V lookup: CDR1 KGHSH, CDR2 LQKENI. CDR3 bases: TGTGCCAGCTCCCCTAGCGGGGCTAGGTACAATGAGCAGTTCTTC. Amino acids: CASSPSGARYNEQFF.

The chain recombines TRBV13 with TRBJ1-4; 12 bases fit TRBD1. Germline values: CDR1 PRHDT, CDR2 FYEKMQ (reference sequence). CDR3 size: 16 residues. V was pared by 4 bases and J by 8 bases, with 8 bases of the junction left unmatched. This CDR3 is CASSSGTGGRIEKLFF. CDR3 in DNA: TGTGCCAGCAGCTCCGGGACAGGGGGCCGAATCGAAAAACTGTTTTTT. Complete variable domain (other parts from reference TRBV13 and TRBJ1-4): AAGVIQSPRHLIKEKRETATLKCYPIPRHDTVYWYQQGPGQDPQFLISFYEKMQSDKGSIPDRFSAQQFSDYHSELNMSSLELGDSALYFCASSSGTGGRIEKLFFGSGTQLSVL.